The rows below give T cell receptor beta chains drawn from one sample of a study of blood T cells in healthy people across ages. MiXCR, run by TCRdb on the 5' RACE reads, gives a single entry per CDR3 protein. Of more than 1 million distinct CDR3 sequences listed, less than 50% were seen once; the top ten hold under 20%. Sample: blood. Every receptor here comes from an older woman in good health. Both conserved end residues are part of each CDR3.

V gene	J gene	CDR3 protein
TRBV20-1	TRBJ2-1	CSARDSAGAYYNEQFF
TRBV11-3	TRBJ2-1	CASSVGGLINEQFF
TRBV2	TRBJ1-2	CASSTKRGSGYTF
TRBV10-3	TRBJ2-7	CAIRQSYEQYF
TRBV7-2	TRBJ2-1	CASSFNSGGYNEQFF
TRBV7-9	TRBJ2-7	CASSASIGLNRGGDEQYF
TRBV6-5	TRBJ2-5	CANSYSEYQETQYF
TRBV20-1	TRBJ2-3	CSANGALERDTQYF
TRBV6-1	TRBJ2-2	CASSDFSGSPTGELFF
TRBV5-1	TRBJ2-3	CASGGGLLAPTDTQYF
TRBV6-5	TRBJ1-5	CASSPRTGGNNQPQHF
TRBV20-1	TRBJ2-5	CSAQSGASLRETQYF
TRBV29-1	TRBJ1-1	CSVLYNEAFF
TRBV20-1	TRBJ1-6	CSAKAGTASSPLHF
TRBV4-2	TRBJ2-3	CASSQVGDDTQYF
TRBV6-5	TRBJ2-7	CASSPLGGFSYEQYF
TRBV2	TRBJ1-4	CASSSDRDGNEKLFF
TRBV6-5	TRBJ2-5	CASSYDIYYNEQYF
TRBV7-9	NA	CASSSINEQYF
TRBV2	TRBJ2-3	CASSEMGSTDTQYF
TRBV20-1	NA	CSARDPGRGGNYEQYF
TRBV20-1	TRBJ1-5	CSARPMEGSNQPQHF
TRBV7-7	NA	CASSSTGGQPETQYF
TRBV3-1	TRBJ1-2	CASSPGWGNGYTF
TRBV6-2/TRBV6-3	TRBJ2-7	CASCGGLAGYEQYF
TRBV4-1	TRBJ2-7	CASSQDGGSYEQYF
TRBV4-1	TRBJ2-7	CASSHRREDYEQYF
TRBV6-5	NA	CASRRDRVTYEQYF